The entry that follows covers one T cell receptor beta chain sequence. Its antigen remains undetermined. Base-call qualities are not available, and no considerably larger clone is one nucleotide away. The entire amount of isolated RNA was reverse transcribed using the High Capacity cDNA Reverse Transcription Kit, so the sequenced TCRB transcripts were expressed ones. Deep immunoSEQ sequencing was performed on naive, central memory and regulatory T cell samples, with an average of about 4 million total reads per sample. Sorted cells were lysed in RLT buffer and RNA was extracted with DNase-treated RNeasy Micro or Mini kits, depending on cell number. To prevent cross-contamination, every cell subset was processed on its own, while patient and healthy donor samples were processed together. The immunoSEQ multiplex PCR was used to amplify TCRB sequences from cDNA, generating 87-bp fragments that spanned the CDR3 region. Sequencing of the amplicons was done on the Illumina HiSeq platform. Concerning the study's data processing: Synthetic template baselines were used to correct PCR bias computationally, reads within Hamming distance 2 were collapsed, and singletons that could not be merged were discarded. Reads were aligned to IMGT to assign V, D and J genes, CDR3 length, and insertions or deletions at six rearrangement sites. Within each subset, clonotype counts were normalized to sorted cell number, and only after that were true diversity and Gini coefficients computed with the tcR R package. The overlap coefficient, calculated on TCRB nucleotide sequences, was used to quantify repertoire sharing. Out-of-frame TCRB sequences from naive cells were analyzed as a proxy for the pre-selection repertoire. Imported from immuneACCESS, the table was reduced by TCRdb to in-frame sequences with V and J called. These copies leave out some clones; in studies compared against another copy, an unresolved V gene accounts for under half, and the cause of the remainder is not known. The D gene and trimming were derived from the DNA, and the V and J assignments and clone size from that table. The sample has roughly 300,000 clones on record, around 15% of them singletons. The ten biggest clones cover about 0.015% of the sample.

From each donor, a single peripheral blood sample of approximately 110 mL on average was drawn into heparinised tubes. A BD FACSAria II and a panel including CD45RO, CCR7, CD25, CD127, CD95 and CD27 were used to sort naive, central memory, regulatory and stem cell-like memory CD4+ T cells. Purity was above 95% for every sorted population. PBMCs were isolated immediately by Lymphoprep density gradient centrifugation and stained directly without culture. Samples were stained and sorted in pairs, with one healthy donor and one patient per experiment, so that batch effects were minimized. The sample originates from a study of beta chain features in type 1 diabetes (dated by TCRdb to about 2018). A note on the overall study: Patients and healthy donors did not differ in mean age, gender distribution, total cell number or subset yield. In the study, recently diagnosed type 1 diabetes patients and matched healthy donors were compared on the TCRB repertoires of their sorted circulating CD4+ T cell subsets. Regulatory and stem cell-like memory subsets were isolated from only 8 patients and roughly eight healthy donors, whereas naive and central memory subsets came from all 28 donors. Across all samples, around 100 million sorted cells were examined, and cell number per subset correlated strongly with RNA yield. What the study reported, not specific to this receptor: PCR might favor shorter templates, but patient and control samples were amplified and corrected together, so any skew would affect both groups equally. Naive, central memory and regulatory TCRB repertoires appeared to be more similar among patients than among healthy donors. A moderate but significant shortening of TCRB CDR3 length was observed in type 1 diabetes patients in all four CD4+ subsets. HLA sub-analyses involved small numbers of individuals, so any influence of HLA type on TCRB rearrangement remained unresolved. Sequencing cDNA rather than genomic DNA could over-represent highly expressing activated cells, although activation and CD3 levels did not differ between groups. At VDJ recombination sites, patients with type 1 diabetes made fewer insertions and deleted more nucleotides, a pattern implying thymic rearrangement abnormalities.

Its CDR3 holds 13 amino acids, cysteine through phenylalanine. Only the CDR3 part of the read is kept: 39 bases, read in frame from the first base. After removal of 3 bases from V and 7 bases from J, the junction retains 4 bases not matched to a gene. From the germline V gene, CDR1 is SGHRS and CDR2 is YFSETQ. The source of this sequence is a man younger than 45 with type 1 diabetes. The sequence links TRBV5-1 to TRBJ2-3; 8 nucleotides in the junction match TRBD2. The sample was naive CD4+ T cells from blood. Taken with the paper, the label for cell subset or site translates to: true naive CD4+ T cells. Read as DNA, the sequence is TGCGCCAGCAGCTCACTAGCGGACTATACGCAGTATTTT. This gives the protein CASSSLADYTQYF.